Listed below are T cell receptor beta chains from one sample, sequenced in a study of shared clonotypes between healthy human individuals. This table comes from immunoSEQ multiplex PCR, and its TCRdb copy is limited to in-frame clones, with some not included. The sample carries fewer than 1.6 million clones, 98% recorded once. Sequenced sample: naive CD4+ T cells sorted from blood. These TCRs come from a man aged 25-45 years in good health. CDR3s include the opening cysteine and the closing phenylalanine or tryptophan. A D gene is named only where the DNA matches it firmly.

J: TRBJ2-4
V: TRBV19
D: .
CDR3: CASSTGGLAKNIQYF
DNA: TGTGCCAGTAGTACCGGGGGTCTGGCCAAAAACATTCAGTACTTC

J: TRBJ2-1
V: TRBV5-6
D: TRBD2
CDR3: CASSLQSSGRRDEQFF
DNA: TGTGCCAGCAGCTTGCAATCTAGCGGGAGGAGGGATGAGCAGTTCTTC

J: TRBJ2-5
V: TRBV28
D: .
CDR3: CASSLIAGQETQYF
DNA: TGTGCCAGCAGTTTAATTGCAGGTCAAGAGACCCAGTACTTC

J: TRBJ2-2
V: TRBV5-1
D: TRBD2
CDR3: CASSPGLAGNTGELFF
DNA: TGCGCCAGCAGCCCCGGACTAGCGGGCAACACCGGGGAGCTGTTTTTT

J: TRBJ2-1
V: TRBV5-4
D: TRBD2
CDR3: CASSQSSGRLDEQFF
DNA: TGTGCCAGCAGCCAATCTAGCGGGAGGCTGGATGAGCAGTTCTTC

J: TRBJ2-4
V: TRBV4-3
D: .
CDR3: CASSQDLAGGTRVYF
DNA: TGCGCCAGCAGCCAAGATTTGGCCGGAGGGACGCGGGTATACTTC

J: TRBJ2-7
V: TRBV5-1
D: TRBD2
CDR3: CASSSGGSYEQYF
DNA: TGCGCGAGCTCCAGCGGGGGATCCTACGAGCAGTACTTC

J: TRBJ1-3
V: TRBV5-6
D: TRBD1
CDR3: CASSLGRQGYSGNTIYF
DNA: TGTGCCAGCAGCTTGGGGCGACAGGGTTACTCTGGAAACACCATATATTTT

J: TRBJ1-1
V: TRBV28
D: TRBD1
CDR3: CASSLGQGVTEAFF
DNA: TGTGCCAGCAGCCTGGGACAGGGGGTCACTGAAGCTTTCTTT

J: TRBJ2-7
V: TRBV5-4
D: TRBD2
CDR3: CASSFGASGRGRYEQYF
DNA: TGTGCCAGCAGCTTCGGAGCGAGCGGGAGGGGGCGGTACGAGCAGTACTTC

J: TRBJ2-5
V: TRBV5-1
D: TRBD1
CDR3: CASTRGSGQETQYF
DNA: TGCGCCAGCACCAGGGGGAGCGGCCAAGAGACCCAGTACTTC

J: TRBJ1-2
V: TRBV5-1
D: .
CDR3: CASSQEGDARGYTF
DNA: TGCGCCAGCAGCCAAGAGGGAGACGCCAGAGGCTACACCTTC

J: TRBJ1-4
V: TRBV7-9
D: .
CDR3: CASSHSPGGAGEKLFF
DNA: TGTGCCAGCAGCCATAGTCCGGGCGGGGCGGGTGAAAAACTGTTTTTT

J: TRBJ2-7
V: TRBV19
D: TRBD2
CDR3: CASSGLAGALSYEQYF
DNA: TGTGCCAGTTCGGGACTAGCGGGGGCACTCTCCTACGAGCAGTACTTC

J: TRBJ2-2
V: TRBV5-5
D: .
CDR3: CASSLAVSTTNTGELFF
DNA: TGTGCCAGCAGCTTGGCCGTCTCGACAACGAACACCGGGGAGCTGTTTTTT